These T cell receptor beta chains were read from a single sample in a study of blood T cells in healthy people across ages. TCRdb reanalysed the 5' RACE reads using MiXCR and keeps one entry per CDR3 protein. The profile shows fewer than 750,000 distinct CDR3 sequences, 40% to 55% of them singletons. What was sequenced was blood. The receptor source for this set is a man aged 80 or over in good health. Each CDR3 is given with its conserved first and last residue. A D gene is named only where the DNA matches it firmly. Size tells how often a clone was seen (once, few, many) or the class of an expanded clone, and some rows leave it out.

TRBD1,-,TRBJ2-6,TRBV20-1,TGCAGTGCTAGAGACGCGTTGGGACAGGCTGGTTTTGGGGCCAACGTCCTGACTTTC,CSARDALGQAGFGANVLTF
TRBD1,-,TRBJ1-2,TRBV27,TGTGCCAGCAGTTCCCTCGACAGGGTCGGCTACACCTTC,CASSSLDRVGYTF
-,-,TRBJ2-1,TRBV20-1,TGCAGTGCCACGACTCTCAGGGACTACAATGAGCAGTTCTTC,CSATTLRDYNEQFF
-,-,TRBJ2-3,TRBV20-1,TGCAGTGCTGGGGGACCCCGGGGTAGCACAGATACGCAGTATTTT,CSAGGPRGSTDTQYF
TRBD1,many,TRBJ2-7,TRBV4-1,TGCGCCAGCAGTCAAAGACAGGGGGAAACCTCCTACGAGCAGTACTTC,CASSQRQGETSYEQYF
-,few,TRBJ2-3,TRBV12-3/TRBV12-4,TGTGCCAGCAGTTTCTTAGAGCGGGATACGCAGTATTTT,CASSFLERDTQYF
TRBD2,few,TRBJ2-1,TRBV7-9,TGTGCCAGCAGCCCCGATCAGGGAGGGTACAATGAGCAGTTCTTC,CASSPDQGGYNEQFF
TRBD1,-,TRBJ2-3,TRBV20-1,TGCAGTGCCCTCAAATCGACAGGGGCAAAAGATACGCAGTATTTT,CSALKSTGAKDTQYF
-,-,TRBJ2-1,TRBV6-2/TRBV6-3,TGTGCCAGCAGTTATTCCCGACGGTCGAGCTCCTACAATGAGCAGTTCTTC,CASSYSRRSSSYNEQFF
-,-,TRBJ1-5,TRBV29-1,TGCAGCGTGATATTCCAGGGTTACAATCAGCCCCAGCATTTT,CSVIFQGYNQPQHF
-,few,TRBJ1-1,TRBV29-1,TGCAGCGTCGGGGAAGCTGAAGCTTTCTTT,CSVGEAEAFF
TRBD1,-,TRBJ2-5,TRBV28,TGTGCCAGCAGAAAACAGGGGGTGGGAGAGACCCAGTACTTC,CASRKQGVGETQYF
-,-,TRBJ1-1,TRBV7-9,TGTGCCAGCAGCTTACTTGCCCCCGGGTATGCTTTCTTT,CASSLLAPGYAFF
TRBD1,-,TRBJ1-2,TRBV20-1,TGCAGTGCCCCCGGGACAGGGGGCACCTATGACTACACCTTC,CSAPGTGGTYDYTF
-,few,TRBJ2-7,TRBV2,TGTGCCAGCAGTGTCCTGGCCGCTTCCTCCTACGAGCAGTACTTC,CASSVLAASSYEQYF
-,once,TRBJ2-6,TRBV28,TGTGCCAGCAGTTTATTAGGAGTGGGTAAGCCTGGGGCCAACGTCCTGACTTTC,CASSLLGVGKPGANVLTF
-,-,TRBJ2-2,TRBV5-1,TGCGCCAGCAGTTTGACTCTAGCCCCCGGGGAGCTGTTTTTT,CASSLTLAPGELFF
TRBD2,-,TRBJ2-3,TRBV7-2,TGTGCCAGCAGCCCAACTAGCGGGGAAACAGATACGCAGTATTTT,CASSPTSGETDTQYF
-,few,TRBJ1-2,TRBV6-5,TGTGCCAGCAGTTCGGGCAGGGATTTGCGCTACACCTTC,CASSSGRDLRYTF
TRBD2,few,TRBJ2-1,TRBV27,TGTGCCAGCAGTCCCACTAGCGGGGGGCCTCTGAATGAGCAGTTCTTC,CASSPTSGGPLNEQFF
-,many,TRBJ2-3,TRBV6-6,TGTGCCAGCAATACGGGGGGCACAGATACGCAGTATTTT,CASNTGGTDTQYF
-,-,TRBJ1-1,TRBV3-1,TGTGCCAGCAGCCATCGGGAGAACACTGAAGCTTTCTTT,CASSHRENTEAFF
-,-,TRBJ2-6,TRBV5-8,TGTGCCAGCAGCTTGGACGGTTGGACACCTGGGGCCAACGTCCTGACTTTC,CASSLDGWTPGANVLTF
-,many,TRBJ2-3,TRBV6-6,TGTGCCAGCAGCCCCACTCGGGGGTCAGATACGCAGTATTTT,CASSPTRGSDTQYF
-,-,TRBJ2-7,TRBV4-3,TGCGCCAGCAGCCAAGGCCCCCGTGCCTACGAGCAGTACTTC,CASSQGPRAYEQYF
-,-,TRBJ2-3,TRBV5-1,TGCGCCAGCAGTTTCGAAACAGATACGCAGTATTTT,CASSFETDTQYF
TRBD2,few,TRBJ2-3,TRBV5-1,TGCGCCAGCAGCTTGGAGGGCGGGAGGGCAGATACGCAGTATTTT,CASSLEGGRADTQYF
-,-,TRBJ2-1,TRBV11-1,TGTGCCAGCAGCCCCACGGGGCCCCGCGGTTACAATGAGCAGTTCTTC,CASSPTGPRGYNEQFF
TRBD2,few,TRBJ2-1,TRBV20-1,TGCAGTGCTAGAGAGCGGGGGGCCAACAATGAGCAGTTCTTC,CSARERGANNEQFF
-,-,TRBJ2-3,TRBV7-2,TGTGCCAGCAGCCCTGGGGCGGACCATACGCAGTATTTT,CASSPGADHTQYF
TRBD1,-,TRBJ2-3,TRBV27,TGTGCCAGCAGTCCAGGGGGCTACTCGTCAGATACGCAGTATTTT,CASSPGGYSSDTQYF
-,-,TRBJ2-7,TRBV6-2/TRBV6-3,TGTGCCAGCAGTTCTCGCAGCTACGAGCAGTACTTC,CASSSRSYEQYF
TRBD1,-,TRBJ1-2,TRBV12-3/TRBV12-4,TGTGCCGGCAGCCCGGGACAGGGGGCCTATGGCTACACCTTC,CAGSPGQGAYGYTF
-,many,TRBJ2-5,TRBV6-6,TGTGCCAGCAGTCGGGTGCTGACAGGAAGCTCAGAGACCCAGTACTTC,CASSRVLTGSSETQYF
-,few,TRBJ2-3,TRBV7-2,TGTGCCAGCTCTCGGGACACAAGCACAGATACGCAGTATTTT,CASSRDTSTDTQYF
-,-,TRBJ2-3,TRBV27,TGTGCCAGCAGTCCCCGGACGGAGTCCAGGTATACGCAGTATTTT,CASSPRTESRYTQYF
TRBD2,many,TRBJ2-1,TRBV6-5,TGTGCCAGCAGCCCAGTAGCGGGAGCCAATGAGCAGTTCTTC,CASSPVAGANEQFF
-,-,TRBJ1-1,TRBV7-2,TGTGCCAGCAGCTTAGGTGCCAGCACTGAAGCTTTCTTT,CASSLGASTEAFF
-,-,TRBJ1-2,TRBV28,TGTGCCAGCAGTCCCCCCCCGCCCAGGGCCTACTATGGCTACACCTTC,CASSPPPPRAYYGYTF
TRBD1,-,TRBJ2-2,TRBV5-1,TGCGCCAGCAGCTTCGGCAGGGGGCCATATACCGGGGAGCTGTTTTTT,CASSFGRGPYTGELFF
-,-,TRBJ2-7,TRBV20-1,TGCAGTGGCCGCGGGTCCTACGAGCAGTACTTC,CSGRGSYEQYF
-,many,TRBJ1-1,TRBV6-6,TGTGCCAGCAGTTACACTGAAGCTTTCTTT,CASSYTEAFF